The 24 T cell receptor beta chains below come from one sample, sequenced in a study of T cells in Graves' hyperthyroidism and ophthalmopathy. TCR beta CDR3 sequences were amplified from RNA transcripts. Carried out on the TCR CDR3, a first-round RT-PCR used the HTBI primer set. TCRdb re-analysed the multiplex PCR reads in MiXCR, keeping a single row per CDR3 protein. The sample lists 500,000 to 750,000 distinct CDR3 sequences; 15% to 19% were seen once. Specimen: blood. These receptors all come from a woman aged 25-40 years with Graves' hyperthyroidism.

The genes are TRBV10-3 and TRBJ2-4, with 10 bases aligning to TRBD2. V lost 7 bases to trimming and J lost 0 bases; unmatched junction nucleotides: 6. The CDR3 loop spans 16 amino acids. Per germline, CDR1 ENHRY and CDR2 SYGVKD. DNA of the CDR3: TGTGCCATCACTAAACTAGCGGGACTAGCCAAAAACATTCAGTACTTC. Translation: CAITKLAGLAKNIQYF.

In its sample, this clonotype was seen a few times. The CDR3 nucleotides read TGTGCCAGCAGCTTACGGGGAGGGGCCCTAGCTGGGGCCAACGTCCTGACTTTC. This encodes CASSLRGGALAGANVLTF. This chain links TRBV7-9 with TRBJ2-6; 7 bases agree with TRBD2. The germline CDR1 and CDR2 sequences are SEHNR and FQNEAQ (reference sequence). V was pared by 2 bases and J by 2 bases, with 9 bases of the junction left unmatched. The CDR3 runs 18 residues. Drawing the rest from reference TRBV7-9 and TRBJ2-6, the complete variable domain is DTGVSQNPRHKITKRGQNVTFRCDPISEHNRLYWYRQTLGQGPEFLTYFQNEAQLEKSRLLSDRFSAERPKGSFSTLEIQRTEQGDSAMYLCASSLRGGALAGANVLTFGAGSRLTVL.

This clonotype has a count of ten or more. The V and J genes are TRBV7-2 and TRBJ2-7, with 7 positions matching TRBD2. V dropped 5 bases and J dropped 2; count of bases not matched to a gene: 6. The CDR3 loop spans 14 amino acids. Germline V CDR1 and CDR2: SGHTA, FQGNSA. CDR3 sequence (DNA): TGTGCCAGCAGCCGAGAGCGGGGCCCCTACGAGCAGTACTTC. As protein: CASSRERGPYEQYF. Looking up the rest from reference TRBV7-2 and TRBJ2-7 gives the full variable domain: GAGVSQSPSNKVTEKGKDVELRCDPISGHTALYWYRQSLGQGLEFLIYFQGNSAPDKSGLPSDRFSAERTGGSVSTLTIQRTQQEDSAVYLCASSRERGPYEQYFGPGTRLTVT.

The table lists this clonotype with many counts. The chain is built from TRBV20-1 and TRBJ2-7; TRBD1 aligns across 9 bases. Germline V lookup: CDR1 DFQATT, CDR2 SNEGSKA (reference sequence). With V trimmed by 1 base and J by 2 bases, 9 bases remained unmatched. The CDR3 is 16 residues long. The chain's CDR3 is CSARALPGQGAYEQYF. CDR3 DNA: TGCAGTGCTAGAGCCCTCCCGGGACAGGGAGCCTACGAGCAGTACTTC.

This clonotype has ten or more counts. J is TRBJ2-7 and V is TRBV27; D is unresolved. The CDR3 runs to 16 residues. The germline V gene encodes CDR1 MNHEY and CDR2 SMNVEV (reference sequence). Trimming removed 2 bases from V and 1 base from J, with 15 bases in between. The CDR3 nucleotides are TGTGCCAGCAGTTTAAGTAGGCAACCCTCATCCTACGAGCAGTACTTC. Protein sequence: CASSLSRQPSSYEQYF.

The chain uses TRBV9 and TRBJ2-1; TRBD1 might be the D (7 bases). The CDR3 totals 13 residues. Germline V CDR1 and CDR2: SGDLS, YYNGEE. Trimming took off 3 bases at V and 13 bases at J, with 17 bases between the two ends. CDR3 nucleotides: TGTGCCAGCAGCGCCCGCCCCAGGGGGGAACAGTTCTTC. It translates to CASSARPRGEQFF.

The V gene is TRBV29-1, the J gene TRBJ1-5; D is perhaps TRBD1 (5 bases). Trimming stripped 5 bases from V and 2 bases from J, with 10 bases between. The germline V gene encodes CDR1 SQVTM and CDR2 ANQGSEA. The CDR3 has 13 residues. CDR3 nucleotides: TGCAGCGTTCGTCAGGGTCGCAATCAGCCCCAGCATTTT. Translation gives CSVRQGRNQPQHF.

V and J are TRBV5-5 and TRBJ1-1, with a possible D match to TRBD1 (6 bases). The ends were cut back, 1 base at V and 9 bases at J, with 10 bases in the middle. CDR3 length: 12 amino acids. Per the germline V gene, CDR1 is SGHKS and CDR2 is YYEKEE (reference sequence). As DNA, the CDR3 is TGTGCCAGCAGCTTGTTAACAGGGAAAGCTTTCTTT. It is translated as CASSLLTGKAFF.

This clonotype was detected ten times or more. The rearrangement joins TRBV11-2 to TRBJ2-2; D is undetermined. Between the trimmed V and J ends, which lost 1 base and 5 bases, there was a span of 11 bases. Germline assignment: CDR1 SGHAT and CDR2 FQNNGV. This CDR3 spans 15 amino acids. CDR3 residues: CASSLGTVGTGELFF. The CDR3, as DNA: TGTGCCAGCAGCTTAGGGACGGTTGGGACCGGGGAGCTGTTTTTT. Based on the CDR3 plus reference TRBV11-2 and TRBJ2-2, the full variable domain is EAGVAQSPRYKIIEKRQSVAFWCNPISGHATLYWYQQILGQGPKLLIQFQNNGVVDDSQLPKDRFSAERLKGVDSTLKIQPAKLEDSAVYLCASSLGTVGTGELFFGEGSRLTVL.

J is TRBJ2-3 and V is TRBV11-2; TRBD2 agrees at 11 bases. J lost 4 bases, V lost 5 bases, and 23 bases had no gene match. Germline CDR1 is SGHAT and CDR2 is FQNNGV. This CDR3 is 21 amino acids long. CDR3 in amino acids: CASSPPRVFGTSGFSADTQYF. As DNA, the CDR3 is TGTGCCAGCAGCCCACCTCGGGTCTTCGGGACTAGCGGTTTCTCGGCAGATACGCAGTATTTT.

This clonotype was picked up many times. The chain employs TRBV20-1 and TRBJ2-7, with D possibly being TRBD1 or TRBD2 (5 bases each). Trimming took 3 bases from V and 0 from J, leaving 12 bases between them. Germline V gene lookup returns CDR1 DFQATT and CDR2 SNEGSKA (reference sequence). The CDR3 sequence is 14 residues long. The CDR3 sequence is CSASSGDHSYEQYF. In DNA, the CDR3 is TGCAGTGCTAGTTCCGGGGACCACTCCTACGAGCAGTACTTC.

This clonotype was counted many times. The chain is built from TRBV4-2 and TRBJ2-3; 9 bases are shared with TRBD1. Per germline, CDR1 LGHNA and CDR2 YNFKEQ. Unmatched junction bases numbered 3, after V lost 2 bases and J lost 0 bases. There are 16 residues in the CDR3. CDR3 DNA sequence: TGTGCCAGCAGCCAAACCGGGACAGGGAGCACAGATACGCAGTATTTT. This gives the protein CASSQTGTGSTDTQYF.

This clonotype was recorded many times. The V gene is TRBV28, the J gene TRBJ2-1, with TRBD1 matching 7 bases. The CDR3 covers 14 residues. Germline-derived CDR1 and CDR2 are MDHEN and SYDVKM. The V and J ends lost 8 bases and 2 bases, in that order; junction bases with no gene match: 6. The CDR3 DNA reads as TGTGCCAGCTCCGACAGGGTAACCTACAATGAGCAGTTCTTC. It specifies CASSDRVTYNEQFF.

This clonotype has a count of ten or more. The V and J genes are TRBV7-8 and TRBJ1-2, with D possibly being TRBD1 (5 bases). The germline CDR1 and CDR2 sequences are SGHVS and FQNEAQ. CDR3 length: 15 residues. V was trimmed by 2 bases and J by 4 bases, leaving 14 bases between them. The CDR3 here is CASSLKGDGFYGYTF. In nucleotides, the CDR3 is TGTGCCAGCAGCTTAAAAGGGGATGGGTTCTATGGCTACACCTTC.

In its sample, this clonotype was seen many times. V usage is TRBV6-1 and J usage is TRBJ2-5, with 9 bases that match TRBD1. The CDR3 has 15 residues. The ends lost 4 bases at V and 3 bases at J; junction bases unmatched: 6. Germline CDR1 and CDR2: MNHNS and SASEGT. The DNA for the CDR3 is TGTGCCAGCAGTGGTTTGGGACAGGGTAAAGAGACCCAGTACTTC. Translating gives CASSGLGQGKETQYF.

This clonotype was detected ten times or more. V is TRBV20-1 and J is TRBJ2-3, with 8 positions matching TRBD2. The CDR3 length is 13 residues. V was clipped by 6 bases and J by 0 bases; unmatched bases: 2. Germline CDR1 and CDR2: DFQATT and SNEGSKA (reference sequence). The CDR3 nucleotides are TGCAGTGCCGGGAGGGAAAGCACAGATACGCAGTATTTT. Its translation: CSAGRESTDTQYF.

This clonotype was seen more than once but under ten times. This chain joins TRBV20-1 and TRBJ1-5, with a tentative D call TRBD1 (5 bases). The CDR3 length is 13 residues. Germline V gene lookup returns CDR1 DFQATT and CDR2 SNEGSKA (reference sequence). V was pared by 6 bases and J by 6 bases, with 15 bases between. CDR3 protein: CSAGSGGSQPQHF. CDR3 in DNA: TGCAGTGCCGGGTCTGGGGGAAGTCAGCCCCAGCATTTT.

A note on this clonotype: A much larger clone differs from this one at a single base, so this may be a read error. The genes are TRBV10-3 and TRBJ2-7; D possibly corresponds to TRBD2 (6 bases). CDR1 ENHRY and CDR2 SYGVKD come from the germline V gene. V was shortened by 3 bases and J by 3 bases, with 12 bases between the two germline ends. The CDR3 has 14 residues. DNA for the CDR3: TGTGCCATCAGTGAAACGGGAGACAACTACGAGCAGTACTTC. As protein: CAISETGDNYEQYF.

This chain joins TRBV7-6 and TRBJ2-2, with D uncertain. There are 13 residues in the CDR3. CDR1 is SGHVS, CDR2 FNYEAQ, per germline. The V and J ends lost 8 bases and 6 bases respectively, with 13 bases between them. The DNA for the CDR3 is TGTGCCAGCGACTCGAAAGGGTCCGGGGAGCTGTTTTTT. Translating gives CASDSKGSGELFF.

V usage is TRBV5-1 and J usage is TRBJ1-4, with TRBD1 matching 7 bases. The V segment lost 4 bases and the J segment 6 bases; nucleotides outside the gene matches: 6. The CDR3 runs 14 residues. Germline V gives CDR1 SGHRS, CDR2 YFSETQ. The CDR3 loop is CASSRQGSDEKLFF. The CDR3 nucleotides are TGCGCCAGCAGCCGACAGGGAAGCGATGAAAAACTGTTTTTT. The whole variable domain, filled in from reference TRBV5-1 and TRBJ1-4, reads KAGVTQTPRYLIKTRGQQVTLSCSPISGHRSVSWYQQTPGQGLQFLFEYFSETQRNKGNFPGRFSGRQFSNSRSEMNVSTLELGDSALYLCASSRQGSDEKLFFGSGTQLSVL.

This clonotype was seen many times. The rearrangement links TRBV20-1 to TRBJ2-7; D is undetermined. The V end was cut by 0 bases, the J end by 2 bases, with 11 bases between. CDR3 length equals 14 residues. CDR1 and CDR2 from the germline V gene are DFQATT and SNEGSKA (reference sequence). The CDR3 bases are TGCAGTGCTAGAGAAGACGGAGTAGCCTACGAGCAGTACTTC. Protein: CSAREDGVAYEQYF.

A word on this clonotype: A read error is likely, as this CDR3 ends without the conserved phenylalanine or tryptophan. CDR3 region: CAWSPRMSSPLHL. CDR3 nucleotides: TGTGCCTGGAGCCCGCGGATGAGTTCACCCCTCCACCTT. J is TRBJ1-6 and V is TRBV30; D remains unclear. The CDR3 sequence is 13 residues long. Deletions cut 3 bases from V and 9 bases from J, with 12 bases between. Germline V gene data show CDR1 as GTSNPN and CDR2 as SVGIG (reference sequence).

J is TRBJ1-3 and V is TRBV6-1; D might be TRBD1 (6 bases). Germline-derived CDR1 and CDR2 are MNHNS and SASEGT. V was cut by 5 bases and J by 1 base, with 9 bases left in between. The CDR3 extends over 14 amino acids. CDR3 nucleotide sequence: TGTGCCAGCAGTCTCGGACAGTCTGGAAACACCATATATTTT. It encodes CASSLGQSGNTIYF.

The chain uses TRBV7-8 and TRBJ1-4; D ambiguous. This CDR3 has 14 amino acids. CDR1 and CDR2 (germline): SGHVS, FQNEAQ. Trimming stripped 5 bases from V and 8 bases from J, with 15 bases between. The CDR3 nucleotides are TGTGCCAGCAGCCAGACCGGAATTGGGGAAAAACTGTTTTTT. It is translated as CASSQTGIGEKLFF.